What follows are 9 T cell receptor beta chains derived from one specimen sequenced in a study of shared clonotypes between healthy human individuals. Only in-frame clones appear in the TCRdb table, and some are missing; sequencing was by immunoSEQ multiplex PCR. Of 2 million to 2.5 million clones listed, 90% to 95% were seen once; the top ten hold about 0.39%. Input material: naive CD4+ T cells from PBMCs. The subset is: CD45RA+ positively selected. The origin of the receptors is a man aged 18 to 35 in good health. Some clones in this sample may be carry-over from other donors' samples.

The chain has TRBV5-1 and TRBJ2-1, with 8 nucleotides matching TRBD2. The CDR3 is made up of 14 amino acids. Per germline, CDR1 SGHRS and CDR2 YFSETQ. Trimming at V came to 2 bases and at J to 13 bases, leaving 11 bases not matched to a gene. CDR3 coding DNA: TGCGCCAGCAGCTTAGATTCCGGGACTAGTATACAGTTCTTC. This encodes CASSLDSGTSIQFF. Variable domain in full (rest from reference TRBV5-1 and TRBJ2-1): KAGVTQTPRYLIKTRGQQVTLSCSPISGHRSVSWYQQTPGQGLQFLFEYFSETQRNKGNFPGRFSGRQFSNSRSEMNVSTLELGDSALYLCASSLDSGTSIQFFGPGTRLTVL.

The chain recombines TRBV6-5 with TRBJ2-1; D is tentatively TRBD1 or TRBD2 (5 bases each). CDR1 and CDR2 (germline): MNHEY, SVGAGI. This CDR3 comprises 12 residues. The V gene lost 6 bases and the J gene lost 7 bases, with 10 bases spanning the gap. Here the CDR3 reads CASRRGDNEQFF. Written as DNA, the CDR3 is TGTGCCAGCAGACGGGGCGATAATGAGCAGTTCTTC.

The CDR3 DNA is TGTGCCAGCAGCCAATCCACTAGCGGGAGGGTAACAGATACGCAGTATTTT. Translated, it gives CASSQSTSGRVTDTQYF. The genes are TRBV14 and TRBJ2-3, with 13 bases that match TRBD2. The CDR3 extends over 17 amino acids. From germline, CDR1 is SGHDN and CDR2 FVKESK. V trimming: 2 bases; J trimming: 3 bases; junction bases outside the gene matches: 5.

This chain connects TRBV7-3 to TRBJ2-5; D is undetermined. This CDR3 comprises 14 residues. In germline, CDR1 is SGHTA, CDR2 FQGTGA. The V and J ends lost 2 bases and 1 base respectively, with 8 bases between them. CDR3 loop: CASSLGSAQETQYF. Written as DNA, the CDR3 is TGTGCCAGCAGCTTAGGGTCAGCCCAAGAGACCCAGTACTTC. Drawing the rest from reference TRBV7-3 and TRBJ2-5, the complete variable domain is GAGVSQTPSNKVTEKGKYVELRCDPISGHTALYWYRQSLGQGPEFLIYFQGTGAADDSGLPNDRFFAVRPEGSVSTLKIQRTERGDSAVYLCASSLGSAQETQYFGPGTRLLVL.

The chain links TRBV5-4 to TRBJ2-1; 8 positions match TRBD1. The germline gives CDR1 SGHNT, CDR2 YYREEE (reference sequence). Unmatched junction bases numbered 3, after V lost 1 base and J lost 3 bases. CDR3 length: 15 amino acids. CDR3 nucleotide sequence: TGTGCCAGCAGCTTGACAGGGGGTAACTACAATGAGCAGTTCTTC. Translated, it gives CASSLTGGNYNEQFF.

The chain employs TRBV11-3 and TRBJ2-1; 11 bases align to TRBD1. The CDR3 consists of 15 residues. With V trimmed by 5 bases and J by 3 bases, 3 bases remained unmatched. Per the germline V gene, CDR1 is SGHNT and CDR2 is YENEEA. The CDR3 nucleotides are TGTGCCAGCAGCCCCGGGACAGGGGGCTACAATGAGCAGTTCTTC. Translated, it gives CASSPGTGGYNEQFF.

On this clone itself: The sample contains more than one DNA sequence encoding this CDR3. The chain carries TRBV28 and TRBJ1-5; TRBD1 is a possible D gene (5 bases). Per germline, CDR1 MDHEN and CDR2 SYDVKM. The CDR3 is 15 residues long. Trimming pared 6 bases from V and 3 bases from J, leaving 15 bases between. CDR3 bases: TGTGCCAGCAGCTTACCCGGGACTTTCAATCAGCCCCAGCATTTT. Residues: CASSLPGTFNQPQHF.

The genes are TRBV6-4 and TRBJ1-5; D gene unclear. Trimming shortened V by 5 bases and J by 9 bases, and 14 bases separated the two germline ends. The germline CDR1 and CDR2 sequences are MRHNA and SNTAGT. This CDR3 comprises 13 residues. CDR3 protein: CASSYQAQGPQHF. The CDR3 bases are TGTGCCAGCAGTTATCAGGCCCAAGGGCCCCAGCATTTT.

The rearrangement joins TRBV28 to TRBJ2-5, with D unresolved. Trimming removed 4 bases at V and 0 bases at J, with 15 bases between. Germline-derived CDR1 and CDR2 are MDHEN and SYDVKM. There are 16 residues in the CDR3. The DNA of the CDR3 is TGTGCCAGCAGTTCCTGGTGGACGGCAAACCAAGAGACCCAGTACTTC. Its translation is CASSSWWTANQETQYF.